Sequencing of this T cell receptor beta chain was carried out in a study of neurological immune-mediated disorders. This clonotype was counted ten times or more. Its antigen is currently unknown. General study points: No expanded-clone CDR3 amino acid sequence recurred across subjects, suggesting private TCR-beta repertoires.

The germline CDR1 and CDR2 sequences are SGHTA and FQGNSA. The CDR3 has 13 amino acids. Deletions cut 3 bases from V and 4 bases from J, with 9 bases between. TCRdb redid the calling of the 5' RACE reads with MiXCR, one entry per CDR3 protein. The sample yields some 66,000 distinct CDR3 sequences, 3.4% seen once. The receptor was derived from a man aged 35-49 years with multiple sclerosis. Material for sequencing was PBMCs. This chain uses TRBV7-2 with TRBJ1-2, with D possibly matching TRBD1 (5 bases). CDR3 coding DNA: TGTGCCAGCAGCTTTGGGGGAGGCTATGGCTACACCTTC. It specifies CASSFGGGYGYTF.